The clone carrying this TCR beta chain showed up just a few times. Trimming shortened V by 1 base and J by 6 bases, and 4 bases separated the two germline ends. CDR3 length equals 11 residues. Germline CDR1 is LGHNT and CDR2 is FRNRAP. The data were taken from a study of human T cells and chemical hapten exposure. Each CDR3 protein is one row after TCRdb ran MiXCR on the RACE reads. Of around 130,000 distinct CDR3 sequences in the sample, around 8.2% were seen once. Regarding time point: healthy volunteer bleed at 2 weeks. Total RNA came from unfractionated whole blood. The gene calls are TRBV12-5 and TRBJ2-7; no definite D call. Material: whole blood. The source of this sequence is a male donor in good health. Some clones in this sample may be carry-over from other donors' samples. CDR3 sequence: CASGLESEQYF. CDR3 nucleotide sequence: TGTGCTAGTGGTTTGGAGAGCGAGCAGTACTTC.